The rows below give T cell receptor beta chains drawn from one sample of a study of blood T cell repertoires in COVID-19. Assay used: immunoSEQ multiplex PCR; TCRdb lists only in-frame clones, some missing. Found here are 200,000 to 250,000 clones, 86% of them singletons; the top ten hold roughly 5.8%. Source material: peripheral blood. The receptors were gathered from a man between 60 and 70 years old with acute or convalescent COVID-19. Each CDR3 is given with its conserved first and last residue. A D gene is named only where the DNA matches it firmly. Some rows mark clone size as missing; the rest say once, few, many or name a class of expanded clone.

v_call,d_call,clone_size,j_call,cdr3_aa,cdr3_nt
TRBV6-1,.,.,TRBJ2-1,CASSEWTSSSGAYNEQFF,TGTGCCAGCAGCGAATGGACCTCTAGTAGCGGAGCGTACAATGAGCAGTTCTTC
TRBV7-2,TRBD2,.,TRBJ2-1,CASSPMDYSGRYYNEQFF,TGTGCCAGCAGCCCCATGGACTATAGCGGGAGGTATTACAATGAGCAGTTCTTC
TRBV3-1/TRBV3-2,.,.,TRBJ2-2,CASSRGWTGELFF,TGTGCCAGCAGCCGAGGGTGGACCGGGGAGCTGTTTTTT
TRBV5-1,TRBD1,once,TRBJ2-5,CASSTRQGPETQYF,TGCGCCAGCAGCACCCGACAGGGGCCGGAGACCCAGTACTTC
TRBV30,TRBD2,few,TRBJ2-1,CAWSGTYWGQGLAGGPSSYNEQFF,TGTGCCTGGAGTGGCACTTACTGGGGTCAGGGACTAGCGGGAGGGCCATCATCCTACAATGAGCAGTTCTTC
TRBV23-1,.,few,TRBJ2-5,CAGPPRGGIQETQYF,TGCGCCGGACCCCCAAGAGGAGGTATCCAAGAGACCCAGTACTTC
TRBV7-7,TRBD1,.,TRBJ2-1,CASSPGGQGVYNEQFF,TGTGCTAGCAGCCCAGGGGGACAGGGGGTGTACAATGAGCAGTTCTTC
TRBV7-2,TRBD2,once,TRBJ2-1,CASSPGTRTYNEQFF,TGTGCCAGCAGCCCCGGGACTAGGACCTACAATGAGCAGTTCTTC
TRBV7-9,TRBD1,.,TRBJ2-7,CASSREFGTGFYEQYF,TGTGCCAGCAGCCGAGAGTTCGGGACAGGTTTCTACGAGCAGTACTTC
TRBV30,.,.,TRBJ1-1,CAWIHGLRGTEAFF,TGTGCCTGGATCCATGGGCTCAGGGGCACTGAAGCTTTCTTT
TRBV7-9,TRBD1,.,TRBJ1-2,CASSLGQGANYGYTF,TGTGCCAGCAGCTTAGGGCAGGGGGCTAACTATGGCTACACCTTC
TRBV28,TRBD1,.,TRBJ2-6,CASSGTWAGGSGANVLTF,TGTGCCAGCAGTGGGACGTGGGCAGGGGGCTCTGGGGCCAACGTCCTGACTTTC
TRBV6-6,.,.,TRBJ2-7,CASSFPGPGGNEQYF,TGTGCCAGCAGTTTTCCGGGCCCCGGAGGGAACGAGCAGTACTTC
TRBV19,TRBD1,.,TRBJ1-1,CASSIGDRGTMNTEAFF,TGTGCCAGTAGTATTGGCGACAGGGGAACCATGAACACTGAAGCTTTCTTT
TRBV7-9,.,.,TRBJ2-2,CASGLADSTGELFF,TGTGCCAGCGGATTGGCGGACAGTACCGGGGAGCTGTTTTTT
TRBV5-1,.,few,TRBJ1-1,CASSLEGRTEAFF,TGCGCCAGCAGCTTGGAGGGGCGAACTGAAGCTTTCTTT
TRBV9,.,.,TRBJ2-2,CASSTRQNTGELFF,TGTGCCAGCAGCACCCGACAGAACACCGGGGAGCTGTTTTTT
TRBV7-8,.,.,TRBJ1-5,CASSPGGNQPQHF,TGTGCCAGCAGCCCCGGGGGCAATCAGCCCCAGCATTTT
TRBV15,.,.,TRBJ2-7,CATSITGSDEQYF,TGTGCCACCAGCATAACAGGGTCCGACGAGCAGTACTTC